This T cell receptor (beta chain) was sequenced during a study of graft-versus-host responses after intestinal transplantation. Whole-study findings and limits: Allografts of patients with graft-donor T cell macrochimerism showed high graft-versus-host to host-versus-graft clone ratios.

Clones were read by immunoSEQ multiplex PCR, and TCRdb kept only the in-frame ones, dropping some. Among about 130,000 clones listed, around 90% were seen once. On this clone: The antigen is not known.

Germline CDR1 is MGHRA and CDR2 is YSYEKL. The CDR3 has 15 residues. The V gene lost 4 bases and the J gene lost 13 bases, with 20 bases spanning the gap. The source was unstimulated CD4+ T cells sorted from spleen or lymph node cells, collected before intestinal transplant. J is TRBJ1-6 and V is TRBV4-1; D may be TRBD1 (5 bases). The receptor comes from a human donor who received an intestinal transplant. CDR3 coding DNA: TGCGCCAGCAGCCCCTCGTGGGACCATACGCGCCCCCTCCACTTT. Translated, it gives CASSPSWDHTRPLHF.